This entry lists 21 T cell receptor beta chains sequenced from one sample in a study of blood T cell repertoires in COVID-19. Using immunoSEQ multiplex PCR, the repertoire was profiled, and TCRdb retains in-frame clones only, with some absent. This sample yields 20,000 to 30,000 clones, of which 90% to 95% are seen a single time; approximately 8.4% belongs to the top ten. Sequencing input: peripheral blood. Receptors were obtained from a human donor in a cohort sampled during active COVID-19.

This chain connects TRBV7-8 to TRBJ2-5; TRBD2 agrees at 10 bases. The CDR3 loop spans 16 amino acids. Germline-derived CDR1 and CDR2 are SGHVS and FQNEAQ. V lost 4 bases and J lost 5; bases outside the gene matches: 10. The CDR3 loop reads CASSSGASGSLETQYF. For the CDR3, the DNA is TGTGCCAGCAGCTCCGGGGCTAGCGGGAGCCTGGAGACCCAGTACTTC.

The genes are TRBV6-5 and TRBJ1-1, with a tentative D call TRBD1 (6 bases). V was clipped by 8 bases and J by 3 bases, with 10 bases between them. The CDR3 extends over 12 amino acids. Germline V gene sequence: CDR1 MNHEY, CDR2 SVGAGI. CDR3 sequence (DNA): TGTGCCAGCGGACAGTGGGACACTGAAGCTTTCTTT. Translation gives CASGQWDTEAFF.

This clone has just a few counts. This chain links TRBV20-1 with TRBJ1-5; tentative D call: TRBD1 (5 bases). This CDR3 region has 13 residues. Deletions cut 3 bases from V and 3 bases from J, with 9 bases between. Per the germline V gene, CDR1 is DFQATT and CDR2 is SNEGSKA (reference sequence). The CDR3 spells CSASAGVNQPQHF. As DNA, the CDR3 is TGCAGTGCTAGTGCGGGGGTCAATCAGCCCCAGCATTTT.

This clone is a singleton in its sample. The chain links TRBV15 to TRBJ2-7, with D possibly TRBD2 on 5 matching bases. This CDR3 comprises 15 residues. Per the germline V gene, CDR1 is LNHNV and CDR2 is YYDKDF (reference sequence). Trimming cost V 0 bases and J 3 bases, with 12 bases left between them. This chain's CDR3 is CATSRDLRELYEQYF. The CDR3 DNA reads TGTGCCACCAGCAGAGATCTGAGGGAGCTCTACGAGCAGTACTTC. Looking up the rest from reference TRBV15 and TRBJ2-7 gives the full variable domain: DAMVIQNPRYQVTQFGKPVTLSCSQTLNHNVMYWYQQKSSQAPKLLFHYYDKDFNNEADTPDNFQSRRPNTSFCFLDIRSPGLGDTAMYLCATSRDLRELYEQYFGPGTRLTVT.

The CDR3 spells CASSIASGGSSGANVLTF. The CDR3 DNA is TGTGCCAGTAGTATTGCTAGCGGGGGAAGCTCTGGGGCCAACGTCCTGACTTTC. V and J are TRBV19 and TRBJ2-6, with TRBD2 identical over 10 bases. Germline assignment: CDR1 LNHDA and CDR2 SQIVND (reference sequence). J gave up 0 bases and V 3 bases, and 5 bases lay outside the gene matches. The CDR3 length is 18 residues. Complete variable domain (other parts from reference TRBV19 and TRBJ2-6): DGGITQSPKYLFRKEGQNVTLSCEQNLNHDAMYWYRQDPGQGLRLIYYSQIVNDFQKGDIAEGYSVSREKKESFPLTVTSAQKNPTAFYLCASSIASGGSSGANVLTFGAGSRLTVL.

V gene TRBV21-1 combines with J gene TRBJ1-6; the listed D gene, TRBD1, was not tested against the DNA. TRBV21-1 is recorded as a pseudogene. The CDR3 totals 15 residues. The chain's CDR3 is CASSKWTGLGSPLHF. In DNA, the CDR3 is TGTGCCAGCAGCAAATGGACAGGGTTAGGGTCACCCCTCCACTTT.

V usage is TRBV30 and J usage is TRBJ2-7; 7 bases agree with TRBD1. This CDR3 is built from 17 residues. Germline values: CDR1 GTSNPN, CDR2 SVGIG (reference sequence). J lost 6 bases, V lost 2 bases, and 19 bases had no gene match. The DNA of the CDR3 is TGTGCCTGGAGTCGGGGACAGAAATTCTCCTCGCCGCTCGAGCAGTACTTC. Protein sequence: CAWSRGQKFSSPLEQYF.

The V gene is TRBV9, the J gene TRBJ2-7, with 11 nucleotides matching TRBD2. CDR1 SGDLS and CDR2 YYNGEE come from the germline V gene. The CDR3 length is 15 residues. V lost 0 bases to trimming and J lost 4 bases; unmatched junction nucleotides: 3. The CDR3 sequence is CASSVATSGKYEQYF. The DNA of the CDR3 is TGTGCCAGCAGCGTAGCGACTAGCGGGAAGTACGAGCAGTACTTC.

The gene calls are TRBV2 and TRBJ2-7; TRBD2 might be the D (5 bases). Germline V lookup: CDR1 SNHLY, CDR2 FYNNEI. V lost 6 bases and J lost 4, with 13 bases in between. This CDR3 is 13 amino acids long. CDR3 sequence (DNA): TGTGCCAGCAGCGAGGGCCCCCCGTACGAGCAGTACTTC. Translating gives CASSEGPPYEQYF.

The CDR3 is CASTLAGDSYNEQFF. The CDR3 DNA is TGTGCCAGCACACTAGCGGGAGATTCCTACAATGAGCAGTTCTTC. The V and J genes are TRBV11-3 and TRBJ2-1; 11 bases agree with TRBD2. CDR3 length: 15 residues. CDR1 SGHNT and CDR2 YENEEA come from the germline V gene. Losses at the gene ends were 7 bases for V and 1 base for J; bases not matched to a gene: 3.

This rearrangement joins TRBV28 to TRBJ1-3; perhaps TRBD1 as D (6 bases). The CDR3 runs 14 residues. The V end lost 5 bases, the J end lost 3 bases, and 11 bases lay between the germline ends. Germline V CDR1 and CDR2: MDHEN, SYDVKM. DNA of the CDR3: TGTGCCAGCAGTCTACGACAGGTTGGAAACACCATATATTTT. Protein product: CASSLRQVGNTIYF.

In its sample, this clone was seen a few times. The chain combines TRBV9 with TRBJ1-6; tentatively, D is TRBD1 (5 bases). Trimming pared 0 bases from V and 1 base from J, leaving 5 bases between. CDR1 and CDR2 (germline): SGDLS, YYNGEE. This CDR3 contains 15 residues. The CDR3 sequence is CASSVEGSYNSPLHF. The CDR3 DNA reads TGTGCCAGCAGCGTAGAGGGGTCCTATAATTCACCCCTCCACTTT.

This chain joins TRBV10-1 and TRBJ2-1, with D perhaps TRBD2 (6 bases). The germline gives CDR1 WNHNN, CDR2 SYGVQD (reference sequence). This CDR3 is built from 14 residues. V lost 2 bases to trimming and J lost 7 bases, with 12 bases between them. CDR3 bases: TGCGCCAGCAGTGAGGGGGGACTGAGAAATGAGCAGTTCTTC. It encodes CASSEGGLRNEQFF.

The chain links TRBV5-1 to TRBJ1-6, with 7 bases lining up with TRBD1. Germline-derived CDR1 and CDR2 are SGHRS and YFSETQ. With V trimmed by 1 base and J by 5 bases, 3 bases remained unmatched. The CDR3 length is 15 residues. The CDR3 loop reads CASSLTTGNNSPLHF. In DNA, the CDR3 is TGCGCCAGCAGCTTGACGACAGGGAATAATTCACCCCTCCACTTT. Full variable domain (remainder filled in from reference TRBV5-1 and TRBJ1-6): KAGVTQTPRYLIKTRGQQVTLSCSPISGHRSVSWYQQTPGQGLQFLFEYFSETQRNKGNFPGRFSGRQFSNSRSEMNVSTLELGDSALYLCASSLTTGNNSPLHFGNGTRLTVT.

This chain links TRBV18 with TRBJ1-5; D perhaps matches TRBD1 (6 bases). The CDR3 runs to 14 residues. The germline V and J ends were trimmed by 6 bases and 5 bases, with 14 bases remaining between them. Germline CDR1 is KGHSH and CDR2 is LQKENI. Written as DNA, the CDR3 is TGTGCCAGCTCCCCGGACAGCACGTATCAGCCCCAGCATTTT. Translation: CASSPDSTYQPQHF.

V usage is TRBV7-9 and J usage is TRBJ2-7, with D tentatively TRBD2 (6 bases). V was trimmed by 3 bases and J by 1 base, leaving 10 bases between them. Germline V lookup: CDR1 SEHNR, CDR2 FQNEAQ (reference sequence). The CDR3 is 14 residues long. Here the CDR3 DNA reads TGTGCCAGCAGCTTCCGGGAGCGGTCCTACGAGCAGTACTTC. Its translation is CASSFRERSYEQYF. Full variable domain (outside the CDR3, taken from reference TRBV7-9 and TRBJ2-7): DTGVSQNPRHKITKRGQNVTFRCDPISEHNRLYWYRQTLGQGPEFLTYFQNEAQLEKSRLLSDRFSAERPKGSFSTLEIQRTEQGDSAMYLCASSFRERSYEQYFGPGTRLTVT.

The V and J genes are TRBV5-5 and TRBJ2-1; 11 nucleotides match TRBD1. CDR1 SGHKS and CDR2 YYEKEE come from the germline V gene (reference sequence). J gave up 4 bases and V 4 bases, and 4 bases lay outside the gene matches. The CDR3 spans 15 residues. The CDR3 DNA reads TGTGCCAGCAGCCGCGGGACAGGGGGATACAATGAGCAGTTCTTC. Translating gives CASSRGTGGYNEQFF.

The gene calls are TRBV6-5 and TRBJ2-1; 10 positions match TRBD2. CDR1 is MNHEY, CDR2 SVGAGI, per germline. The CDR3 totals 15 residues. The trim removed 4 bases at V and 2 bases at J, leaving 2 bases unmatched. DNA for the CDR3: TGTGCCAGCAGTTTAACTAGCGGGACCTACAATGAGCAGTTCTTC. Its protein product is CASSLTSGTYNEQFF.

The CDR3 is CASSQESRQYF. The CDR3 DNA reads as TGTGCCAGCAGCCAAGAATCCAGGCAGTATTTT. V and J are TRBV3-1 (or the pseudogene TRBV3-2) and TRBJ2-3; D remains unclear. The CDR3 extends over 11 amino acids. V was shortened by 0 bases and J by 11 bases, with 6 bases between the two germline ends. CDR1 is LGHDT and CDR2 is YNNKEL in the germline V gene (reference sequence).

The V call is TRBV12-5, the J call TRBJ1-1, with D perhaps matching TRBD1 (5 bases). Germline CDR1 and CDR2: LGHNT and FRNRAP. The CDR3 has 14 residues. Between the trimmed V and J ends, which lost 1 base and 4 bases, there was a span of 10 bases. The CDR3: CASGLGQGTTEAFF. CDR3 bases: TGTGCTAGTGGTTTGGGGCAGGGTACCACTGAAGCTTTCTTT.

The V call is TRBV27, the J call TRBJ2-5, with 8 positions matching TRBD1. Per germline, CDR1 MNHEY and CDR2 SMNVEV (reference sequence). The CDR3 extends over 15 amino acids. The V and J ends lost 2 bases and 4 bases, in that order; junction bases with no gene match: 6. The CDR3, as DNA: TGTGCCAGCAGTTTAGGACAGGGAAGATCAGAGACCCAGTACTTC. It specifies CASSLGQGRSETQYF.